This TCR beta chain was retrieved from a study of T-cell reconstitution after alpha-beta-depleted transplantation in children. Overall study results and limits: At one year after transplant, newly produced T cells mostly accounted for T-cell counts and diversity. Several hundred graft clones that had expanded were reportedly the source of alpha-beta T cells about two months after transplant. Surviving recipient T cells and thymic progenitors accounted for the high day-60 TCRbeta diversity observed in some patients.

This CDR3 is built from 14 residues. V was clipped by 3 bases and J by 7 bases, with 14 bases between them. This clonotype occurred a few times. Its antigen is not known. Researchers prepared the TCRbeta library using unique molecular identifiers, the study reports. TCRdb re-called the PCR reads with MiXCR, one entry per CDR3 protein. The repertoire holds 300,000 to 350,000 distinct CDR3 sequences, with approximately 23% as singletons. The chain uses TRBV12-3 or TRBV12-4 and TRBJ2-3; D not certain. The sample consisted of PBMCs, mostly from graft donor cells, taken 180 days after TCRalphabeta/CD19-depleted stem cell transplant. The TCR sequence derives from a male patient between 10 and 17 years old who had a stem cell transplant for acute lymphoblastic leukemia, so the T cells may come from the graft donor. In nucleotides, the CDR3 is TGTGCCAGCAGTTTCGGTCACAAATCCCATACGCAGTATTTT. Its protein is CASSFGHKSHTQYF.